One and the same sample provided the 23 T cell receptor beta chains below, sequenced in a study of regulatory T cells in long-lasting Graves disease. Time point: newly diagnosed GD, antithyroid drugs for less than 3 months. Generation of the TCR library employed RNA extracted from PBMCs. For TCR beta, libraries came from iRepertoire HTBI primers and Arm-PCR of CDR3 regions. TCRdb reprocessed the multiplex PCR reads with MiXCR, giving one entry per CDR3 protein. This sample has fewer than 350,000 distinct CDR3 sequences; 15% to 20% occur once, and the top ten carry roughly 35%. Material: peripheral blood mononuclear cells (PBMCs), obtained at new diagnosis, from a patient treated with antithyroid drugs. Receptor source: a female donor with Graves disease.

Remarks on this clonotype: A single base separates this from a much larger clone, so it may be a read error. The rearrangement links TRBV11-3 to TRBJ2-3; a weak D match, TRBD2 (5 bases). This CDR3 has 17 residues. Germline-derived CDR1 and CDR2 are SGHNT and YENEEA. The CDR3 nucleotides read TGTGCCAGCAGCCCTCCATGGGGAGCGGAAAGCACAGATACGCGGTATTTT. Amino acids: CASSPPWGAESTDTRYF.

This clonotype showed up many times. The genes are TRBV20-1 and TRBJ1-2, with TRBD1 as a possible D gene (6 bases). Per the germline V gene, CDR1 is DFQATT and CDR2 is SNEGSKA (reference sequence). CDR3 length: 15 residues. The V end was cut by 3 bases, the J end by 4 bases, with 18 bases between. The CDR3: CSASPLTGRSYGYTF. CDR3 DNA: TGCAGTGCTAGCCCCCTAACAGGGAGAAGCTATGGCTACACCTTC.

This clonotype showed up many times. The CDR3 loop reads CASSGDGNSYEQYF. The CDR3 coding sequence is TGTGCCAGCAGTGGCGACGGGAACTCCTACGAGCAGTACTTC. This chain links TRBV6-1 with TRBJ2-7, with TRBD2 as a possible D gene (5 bases). Trimming removed 4 bases from V and 0 bases from J, with 10 bases in between. In germline, CDR1 is MNHNS, CDR2 SASEGT. The CDR3 has 14 residues.

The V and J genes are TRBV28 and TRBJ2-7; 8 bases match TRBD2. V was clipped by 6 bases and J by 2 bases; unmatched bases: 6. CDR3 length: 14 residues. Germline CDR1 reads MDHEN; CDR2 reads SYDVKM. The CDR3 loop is CASSISGTTYEQYF. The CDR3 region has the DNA TGTGCCAGCAGCATTAGCGGGACAACCTACGAGCAGTACTTC.

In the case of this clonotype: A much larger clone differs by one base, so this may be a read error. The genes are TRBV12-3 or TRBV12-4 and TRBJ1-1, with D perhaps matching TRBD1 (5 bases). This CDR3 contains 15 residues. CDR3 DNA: TGTGGCAGCAGTTTTTTAACAGGCGAGGGCACTGAAGCTTTCTTT. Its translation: CGSSFLTGEGTEAFF.

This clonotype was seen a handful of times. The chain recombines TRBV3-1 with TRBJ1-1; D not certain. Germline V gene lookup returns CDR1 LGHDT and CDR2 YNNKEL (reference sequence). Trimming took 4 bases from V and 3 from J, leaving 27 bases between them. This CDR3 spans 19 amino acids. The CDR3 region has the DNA TGTGCCAGCAGCCCCCCTGGGATAGGGAGGTCAGTAGTTGACACTGAAGCTTTCTTT. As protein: CASSPPGIGRSVVDTEAFF.

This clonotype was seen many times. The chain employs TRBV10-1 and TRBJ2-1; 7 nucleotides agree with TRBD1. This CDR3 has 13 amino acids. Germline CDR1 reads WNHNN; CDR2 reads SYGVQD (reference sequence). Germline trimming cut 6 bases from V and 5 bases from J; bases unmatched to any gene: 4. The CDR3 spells CASSGTEHNEQFF. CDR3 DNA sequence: TGCGCCAGCAGCGGGACAGAGCACAATGAGCAGTTCTTC.

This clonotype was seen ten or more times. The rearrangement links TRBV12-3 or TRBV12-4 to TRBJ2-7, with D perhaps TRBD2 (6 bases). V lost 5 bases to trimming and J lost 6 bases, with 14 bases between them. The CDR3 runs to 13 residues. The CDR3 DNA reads TGTGCCAGCAGTACGGGCGGGAATTCCGAGCAGTACTTC. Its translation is CASSTGGNSEQYF.

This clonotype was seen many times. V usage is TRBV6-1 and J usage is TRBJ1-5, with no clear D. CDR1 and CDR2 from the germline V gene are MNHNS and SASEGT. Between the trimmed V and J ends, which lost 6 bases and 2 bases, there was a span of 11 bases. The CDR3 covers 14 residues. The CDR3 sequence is CASSFGSGNQPQHF. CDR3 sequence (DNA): TGTGCCAGCAGCTTCGGATCGGGCAATCAGCCCCAGCATTTT.

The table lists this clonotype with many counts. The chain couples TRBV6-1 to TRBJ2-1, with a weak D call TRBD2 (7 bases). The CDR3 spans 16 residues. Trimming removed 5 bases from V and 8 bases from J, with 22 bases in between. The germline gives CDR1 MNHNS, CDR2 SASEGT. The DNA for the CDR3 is TGTGCCAGCAGTACCGAGGGGGGGAGGGCCCTCCATGAGCAGTTCTTC. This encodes CASSTEGGRALHEQFF.

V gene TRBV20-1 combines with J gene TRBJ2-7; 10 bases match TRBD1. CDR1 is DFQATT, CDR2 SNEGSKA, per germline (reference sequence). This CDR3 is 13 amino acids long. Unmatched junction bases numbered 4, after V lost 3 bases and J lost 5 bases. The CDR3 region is CSASRGTGDEQYF. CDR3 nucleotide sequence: TGCAGTGCTAGTCGGGGGACAGGGGACGAGCAGTACTTC.

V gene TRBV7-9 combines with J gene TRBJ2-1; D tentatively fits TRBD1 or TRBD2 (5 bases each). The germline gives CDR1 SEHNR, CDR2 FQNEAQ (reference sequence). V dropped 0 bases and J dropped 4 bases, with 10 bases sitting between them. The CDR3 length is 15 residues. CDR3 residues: CASSLAGALYNEQFF. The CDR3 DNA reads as TGTGCCAGCAGCTTAGCCGGGGCCCTTTACAATGAGCAGTTCTTC.

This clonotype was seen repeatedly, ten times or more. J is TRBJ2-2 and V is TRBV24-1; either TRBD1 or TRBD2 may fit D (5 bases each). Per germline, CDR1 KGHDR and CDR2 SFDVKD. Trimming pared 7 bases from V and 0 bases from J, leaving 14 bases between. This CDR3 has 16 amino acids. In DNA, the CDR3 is TGTGCCACCAGCGACTCCGGGACGGCGAACACCGGGGAGCTGTTTTTT. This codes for CATSDSGTANTGELFF.

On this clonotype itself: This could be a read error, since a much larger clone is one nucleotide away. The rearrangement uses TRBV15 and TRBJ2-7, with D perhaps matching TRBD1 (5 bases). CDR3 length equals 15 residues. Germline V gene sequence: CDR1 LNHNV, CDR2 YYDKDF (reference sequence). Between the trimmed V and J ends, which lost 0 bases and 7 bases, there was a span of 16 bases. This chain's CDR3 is CATSRDSRVRNEQYF. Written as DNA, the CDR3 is TGTGCCACCAGCAGAGACTCCAGGGTGCGGAATGAGCAGTACTTC.

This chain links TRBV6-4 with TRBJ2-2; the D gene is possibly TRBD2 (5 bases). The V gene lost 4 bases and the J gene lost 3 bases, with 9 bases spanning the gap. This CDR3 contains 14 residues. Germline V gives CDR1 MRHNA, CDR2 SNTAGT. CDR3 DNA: TGTGCCAGCAGTGGATCAGCGGACACCGGGGAGCTGTTTTTT. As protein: CASSGSADTGELFF.

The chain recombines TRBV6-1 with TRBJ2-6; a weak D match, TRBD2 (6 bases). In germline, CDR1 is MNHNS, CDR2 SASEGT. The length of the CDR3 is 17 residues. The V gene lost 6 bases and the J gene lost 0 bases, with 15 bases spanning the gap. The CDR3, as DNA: TGTGCCAGCAGCCCAATGAGGGGACTCTCTGGGGCCAACGTCCTGACTTTC. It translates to CASSPMRGLSGANVLTF.

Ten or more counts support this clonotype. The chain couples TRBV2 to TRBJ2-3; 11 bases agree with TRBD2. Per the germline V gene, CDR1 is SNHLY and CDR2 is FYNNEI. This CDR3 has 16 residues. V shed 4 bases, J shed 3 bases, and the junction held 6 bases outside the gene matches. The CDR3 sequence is CASSVISGRGTDTQYF. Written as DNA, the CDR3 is TGTGCCAGCAGTGTTATTAGCGGGAGGGGGACAGATACGCAGTATTTT.

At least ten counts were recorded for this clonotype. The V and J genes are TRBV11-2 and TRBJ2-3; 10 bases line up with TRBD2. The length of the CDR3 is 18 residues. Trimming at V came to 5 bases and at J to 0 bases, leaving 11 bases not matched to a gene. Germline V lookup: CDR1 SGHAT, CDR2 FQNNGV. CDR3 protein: CASSPGSGRAESTDTQYF. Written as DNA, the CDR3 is TGTGCCAGCAGCCCCGGGAGCGGGAGGGCCGAGAGCACAGATACGCAGTATTTT.

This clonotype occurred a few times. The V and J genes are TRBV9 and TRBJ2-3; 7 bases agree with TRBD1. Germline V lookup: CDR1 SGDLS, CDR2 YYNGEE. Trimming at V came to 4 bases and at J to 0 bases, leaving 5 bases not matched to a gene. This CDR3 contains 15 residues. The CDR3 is CASSLRTGSTDTQYF. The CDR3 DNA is TGTGCCAGCAGCCTCCGGACAGGCAGCACAGATACGCAGTATTTT.

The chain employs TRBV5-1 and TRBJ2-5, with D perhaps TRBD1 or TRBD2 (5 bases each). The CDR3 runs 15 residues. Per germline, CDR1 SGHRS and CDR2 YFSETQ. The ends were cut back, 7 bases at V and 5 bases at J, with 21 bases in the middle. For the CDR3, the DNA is TGCGCCAGCCGATCAGGGAGCGGCGGTGGGGAGACCCAGTACTTC. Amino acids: CASRSGSGGGETQYF.

The CDR3 bases are TGTGCCAGCAGCTTCGACAGGGTGGCCCCGCACGAGCAGTACTTC. Translated: CASSFDRVAPHEQYF. V gene TRBV11-1 combines with J gene TRBJ2-7; 7 bases fit TRBD1. This CDR3 has 15 residues. CDR1 is SGHAT, CDR2 FQDESV, per germline (reference sequence). The ends lost 3 bases at V and 5 bases at J; junction bases unmatched: 10. Full variable domain (rest looked up from reference TRBV11-1 and TRBJ2-7): EAEVAQSPRYKITEKSQAVAFWCDPISGHATLYWYRQILGQGPELLVQFQDESVVDDSQLPKDRFSAERLKGVDSTLKIQPAELGDSAMYLCASSFDRVAPHEQYFGPGTRLTVT.

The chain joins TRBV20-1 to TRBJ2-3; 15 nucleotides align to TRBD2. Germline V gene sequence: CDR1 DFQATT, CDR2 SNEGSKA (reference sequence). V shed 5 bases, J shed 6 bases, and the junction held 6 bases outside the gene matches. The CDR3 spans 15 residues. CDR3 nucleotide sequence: TGCAGTGCTGTCGGGACTAGCGGGAGGTACGATACGCAGTATTTT. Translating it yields CSAVGTSGRYDTQYF.

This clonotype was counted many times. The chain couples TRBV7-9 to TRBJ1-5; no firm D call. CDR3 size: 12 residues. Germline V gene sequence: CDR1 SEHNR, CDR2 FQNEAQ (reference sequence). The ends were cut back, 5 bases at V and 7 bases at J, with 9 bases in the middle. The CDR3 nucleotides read TGTGCCAGCAGCAAGCAAGGCCAGCCCCAGCATTTT. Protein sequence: CASSKQGQPQHF.